What follows describes a single T cell receptor beta chain. The antigen remains unidentified. Treatment given: oral pan-JAK inhibitor, 5-10 mg twice daily. The data were taken from a study of CD8+ T cells in alopecia areata. Overall study context: Among treated patients, oral tofacitinib was administered at 5 to 10 mg twice daily. Severity was scored as percentage of affected scalp area in treated patients. Study-wide findings and caveats: Scalp clonality decreased significantly with tofacitinib, and so did expanded CD8+ clones among the top 100. Patients showed less clear TCR sequence sharing than mice, possibly partly because of HLA diversity.

RNA was extracted and reverse transcribed into cDNA as the sequencing template. Profiled with immunoSEQ multiplex PCR; TCRdb holds only in-frame clones, not every one. In the table there are some 200,000 clones, approximately 60% of which are singletons. This sequence originates from a human donor with alopecia areata. Sample: CD4+ T cells sorted from blood, taken at week 4, from a patient treated with tofacitinib.

Here the CDR3 reads CSAVGANVLTF. The CDR3 DNA reads TGCAGTGCTGTCGGGGCCAACGTCCTGACTTTC. The V call is TRBV20-1, the J call TRBJ2-6; D remains unclear. This CDR3 spans 11 amino acids. Trimming removed 5 bases from V and 4 bases from J, with 3 bases in between. From germline, CDR1 is DFQATT and CDR2 SNEGSKA (reference sequence).